Shown below are 23 T cell receptor beta chains from a single sample sequenced in a study of blood T cell repertoires in COVID-19 (dated by TCRdb to about 2020). Library preparation employed the immunoSEQ multiplex PCR assay. What TCRdb holds here is the immuneACCESS table cut down to in-frame rearrangements. Part of the clones is not present; checked against another copy, under half of the missing clones reflect an unresolved V gene, and the others are unexplained. The sample table shows just over 80,000 clones, and approximately 90% are seen once. Jointly, the top ten make up 1.2% of the sample. Sequencing was done on a sample of PBMCs or T cells enriched from blood (not recorded which). The receptors come from a woman aged 50 to 60 with acute COVID-19.

The chain uses TRBV6-5 and TRBJ2-3, with 7 bases lining up with TRBD2. This CDR3 has 14 amino acids. CDR1 and CDR2 from the germline V gene are MNHEY and SVGAGI. The V gene end was trimmed by 0 bases and the J gene end by 6 bases; junction bases not matched to a gene: 3. The CDR3 nucleotides read TGTGCCAGCAGTTACTCGATTAGCGGGGATACGCAGTATTTT. Protein: CASSYSISGDTQYF.

V is TRBV18 and J is TRBJ2-7; TRBD1 matches 10 bases. The trim removed 3 bases at V and 5 bases at J, leaving 7 bases unmatched. The CDR3 contains 15 residues. The germline V gene encodes CDR1 KGHSH and CDR2 LQKENI. CDR3 nucleotide sequence: TGTGCCAGCTCACCCTTCGGGACAGGGGACCACGAGCAGTACTTC. Amino acid sequence: CASSPFGTGDHEQYF.

The chain is built from TRBV5-6 and TRBJ2-5; TRBD1 agrees at 7 bases. Per the germline V gene, CDR1 is SGHDT and CDR2 is YYEEEE. The CDR3 sequence is 14 residues long. The V segment lost 1 base and the J segment 3 bases; nucleotides outside the gene matches: 3. The CDR3: CASSLWDSKETQYF. The CDR3 bases are TGTGCCAGCAGCTTGTGGGACAGTAAAGAGACCCAGTACTTC.

The V gene is TRBV6-5, the J gene TRBJ2-5; 8 bases are shared with TRBD2. The CDR3 extends over 15 amino acids. Unmatched junction bases numbered 10, after V lost 6 bases and J lost 4 bases. Per germline, CDR1 MNHEY and CDR2 SVGAGI. The CDR3 region has the DNA TGTGCCAGCAGGAGAGCGGGAGAGGCTGGAGAGACCCAGTACTTC. Translated, it gives CASRRAGEAGETQYF.

The chain joins TRBV5-6 to TRBJ1-2; D gene uncertain. Germline CDR1 and CDR2: SGHDT and YYEEEE. CDR3 length: 16 residues. V was clipped by 5 bases and J by 4 bases, with 21 bases between them. The CDR3 region has the DNA TGTGCCAGCAGTTCCTTACCCGAGAGGGCCATCTATGGCTACACCTTC. The encoded protein is CASSSLPERAIYGYTF.

The chain is built from TRBV19 and TRBJ1-2; 7 bases fit TRBD1. The CDR3 runs 15 residues. CDR1 and CDR2 (germline): LNHDA, SQIVND (reference sequence). Losses at the gene ends were 4 bases for V and 8 bases for J; bases not matched to a gene: 13. The CDR3 region is CASSKGVRGHRGYTF. In DNA form, the CDR3 reads TGTGCCAGTAGTAAGGGTGTTAGGGGGCATCGGGGCTACACCTTC.

This clone has only one observation. V and J are TRBV7-2 and TRBJ1-6; perhaps TRBD1 as D (6 bases). Trimming stripped 5 bases from V and 9 bases from J, with 20 bases between. The CDR3 loop spans 16 amino acids. Germline-derived CDR1 and CDR2 are SGHTA and FQGNSA. CDR3 DNA sequence: TGTGCCAGCAGCCCCTGGACGGGGGGCGCGAGTTCACCCCTCCACTTT. Its protein is CASSPWTGGASSPLHF.

The chain couples TRBV7-8 to TRBJ1-3; 9 bases map to TRBD1. From germline, CDR1 is SGHVS and CDR2 FQNEAQ. J was trimmed by 4 bases and V by 2 bases; bases with no gene match: 6. The CDR3 is made up of 16 amino acids. CDR3 in amino acids: CASSLTGGAAGNTIYF. Here the CDR3 DNA reads TGTGCCAGCAGCTTAACAGGGGGCGCCGCAGGAAACACCATATATTTT.

J is TRBJ2-2 and V is TRBV18; 8 positions match TRBD2. Germline V lookup: CDR1 KGHSH, CDR2 LQKENI. This CDR3 is 16 amino acids long. The J segment lost 3 bases and the V segment lost 1 base, leaving 4 bases of the junction unmatched. DNA for the CDR3: TGTGCCAGCTCACCACAGGCGGGAGGACACACCGGGGAGCTGTTTTTT. It translates to CASSPQAGGHTGELFF.

The rearrangement joins TRBV4-2 to TRBJ2-1; 12 bases are a match to TRBD2. The V gene end was trimmed by 0 bases and the J gene end by 9 bases; junction bases not matched to a gene: 9. Germline-derived CDR1 and CDR2 are LGHNA and YNFKEQ. This CDR3 is 17 amino acids long. The CDR3 coding sequence is TGTGCCAGCAGCCAAGATTTGACTAGCGGGAGATATAGTGAGCAGTTCTTC. As protein: CASSQDLTSGRYSEQFF.

The rearrangement joins TRBV2 to TRBJ1-6; perhaps TRBD1 as D (6 bases). The CDR3 totals 14 residues. V was cut by 3 bases and J by 7 bases, with 10 bases left in between. Looked up from germline, CDR1 is SNHLY and CDR2 is FYNNEI. The CDR3 loop reads CASSDGQKNSPLHF. The CDR3 nucleotides read TGTGCCAGCAGTGATGGACAGAAAAATTCACCCCTCCACTTT.

The rearrangement links TRBV11-1 to TRBJ2-5; D ambiguous. The germline gives CDR1 SGHAT, CDR2 FQDESV (reference sequence). V shed 1 base and J shed 1 base, with 10 bases lying between them. The CDR3 consists of 15 residues. The CDR3 DNA reads TGTGCCAGCAGCTTAGGAGCATCTCGCCAAGAGACCCAGTACTTC. Its translation: CASSLGASRQETQYF.

This chain connects TRBV7-9 to TRBJ1-6; perhaps TRBD1 as D (6 bases). The germline CDR1 and CDR2 sequences are SEHNR and FQNEAQ (reference sequence). The CDR3 has 14 amino acids. The ends were cut back, 6 bases at V and 6 bases at J, with 12 bases in the middle. The CDR3 nucleotides are TGTGCCAGCAGGGGGCAGGGGACTAATTCACCCCTCCACTTT. It specifies CASRGQGTNSPLHF.

This chain connects TRBV9 to TRBJ1-2; maybe TRBD1 (5 bases). The CDR3 has 18 amino acids. Trimming took off 0 bases at V and 4 bases at J, with 22 bases between the two ends. In germline, CDR1 is SGDLS, CDR2 YYNGEE. The CDR3: CASSVGPFGGGTLYGYTF. The CDR3 DNA sequence: TGTGCCAGCAGCGTAGGCCCTTTTGGGGGAGGTACGCTCTATGGCTACACCTTC.

The chain uses TRBV27 and TRBJ1-1, with 8 bases lining up with TRBD1. The CDR3 has 16 amino acids. V trimming: 6 bases; J trimming: 1 base; junction bases outside the gene matches: 10. Germline V CDR1 and CDR2: MNHEY, SMNVEV (reference sequence). CDR3: CASRSKQGARNTEAFF. The CDR3, as DNA: TGTGCCAGCAGATCAAAGCAGGGGGCAAGGAACACTGAAGCTTTCTTT.

This clone has just one count. The V gene is TRBV12-3 or TRBV12-4, the J gene TRBJ2-5; no reliable D call. V lost 4 bases and J 5 bases, leaving 8 bases between the germline ends. The CDR3 runs 12 residues. CDR3 nucleotides: TGTGCCAGCAGTTCGATGGAGGAGACCCAGTACTTC. Its translation is CASSSMEETQYF.

CDR3 sequence reads: CSVEGAGYEQYF. The CDR3 nucleotides are TGCAGCGTTGAAGGGGCGGGGTACGAGCAGTACTTC. The J gene is TRBJ2-7, the V gene TRBV29-1; D might be TRBD2 (6 bases). CDR1 is SQVTM and CDR2 is ANQGSEA in the germline V gene. The V and J ends lost 1 base and 4 bases respectively, with 8 bases between them. The CDR3 loop spans 12 amino acids.

The V and J genes are TRBV12-3 or TRBV12-4 and TRBJ1-1; D is possibly TRBD1 (5 bases). CDR3 length equals 12 residues. The V end lost 2 bases, the J end lost 4 bases, and 5 bases lay between the germline ends. This CDR3 is CASSLRGTEAFF. The CDR3 nucleotides read TGTGCCAGCAGTTTAAGGGGCACTGAAGCTTTCTTT.

V and J are TRBV9 and TRBJ1-1; D perhaps matches TRBD1 (5 bases). Trimming took off 0 bases at V and 4 bases at J, with 13 bases between the two ends. CDR3 length: 15 residues. Germline V CDR1 and CDR2: SGDLS, YYNGEE. This chain's CDR3 is CASSVDEGVGTEAFF. CDR3 nucleotides: TGTGCCAGCAGCGTAGATGAAGGGGTGGGCACTGAAGCTTTCTTT.

The rearrangement links TRBV18 to TRBJ2-7, with 10 nucleotides matching TRBD2. The CDR3 has 16 residues. Trimming removed 3 bases from V and 1 base from J; junction bases left unmatched: 6. Germline CDR1 and CDR2: KGHSH and LQKENI. CDR3 residues: CASSPGLAGESYEQYF. DNA of the CDR3: TGTGCCAGCTCACCGGGCCTAGCGGGAGAATCCTACGAGCAGTACTTC.

The V gene is TRBV7-2, the J gene TRBJ2-5; 9 nucleotides line up with TRBD2. CDR3 length: 18 residues. Germline CDR1 SGHTA, CDR2 FQGNSA. V was pared by 4 bases and J by 5 bases, with 17 bases of the junction left unmatched. CDR3 loop: CASSSLEYSGRGWETQYF. As DNA, the CDR3 is TGTGCCAGCAGCTCATTAGAATATAGCGGGAGAGGTTGGGAGACCCAGTACTTC.

This clone was seen a handful of times. V gene TRBV21-1 combines with J gene TRBJ1-2. TRBV21-1 is a recognized pseudogene. The CDR3 totals 17 residues. In nucleotides, the CDR3 is TGTGCCAGCAGCTCCCAGAGGGGGGGGTCGCCTAACTATGGCTACACCTTC. Translation gives CASSSQRGGSPNYGYTF.

This sequence joins TRBV19 and TRBJ1-2; 8 positions match TRBD1. The CDR3 has 11 residues. J was trimmed by 6 bases and V by 11 bases; bases with no gene match: 5. From germline, CDR1 is LNHDA and CDR2 SQIVND (reference sequence). The CDR3 region is CAGQTGDGYTF. The CDR3 DNA reads TGTGCCGGACAGACAGGGGATGGCTACACCTTC.